These 4 T cell receptor beta chains came from one sample sequenced in a study of CD8 T cells in ankylosing spondylitis (dated by TCRdb to the late 2010s). Library preparation was by 5' RACE. Reads for this sample came from an Illumina HiSeq 2500. TCRdb applied fastp at Q25 and MiXCR to the public reads, then kept only in-frame beta chains. Each CDR3 protein appears once, grouped with its most common genes and DNA. The sample table shows 200,000 to 250,000 distinct CDR3 sequences, and roughly 26% are seen once. The ten largest account for under 8% of the sample. The material sequenced was blood, either unsorted or a sorted T cell fraction (not recorded which). The receptors originated from a male donor with ankylosing spondylitis or in good health (not recorded which).

The V gene is TRBV12-3 or TRBV12-4, the J gene TRBJ2-1; D perhaps matches TRBD2 (5 bases). This CDR3 spans 14 amino acids. V was clipped by 3 bases and J by 6 bases, with 12 bases between them. CDR3 DNA sequence: TGTGCCAGCAGTTTCTGGGAGTGGGGCAATGAGCAGTTCTTC. Translating gives CASSFWEWGNEQFF.

The V call is TRBV4-3, the J call TRBJ2-7; D is undetermined. The CDR3 has 17 residues. Germline values: CDR1 LGHNA, CDR2 YSLEER. Trimming took 0 bases from V and 0 from J, leaving 15 bases between them. The DNA of the CDR3 is TGCGCCAGCAGCCAAGACCTAGTGAGACCGAGCTCCTACGAGCAGTACTTC. It yields the protein CASSQDLVRPSSYEQYF.

This clonotype was seen at least ten times. The gene calls are TRBV12-3 or TRBV12-4 and TRBJ2-3; D is undetermined. CDR3 length: 14 residues. Trimming left V 3 bases short and J 2 bases short, with 9 bases between. The CDR3 region is CASSFGTYTDTQYF. Written as DNA, the CDR3 is TGTGCCAGCAGTTTCGGCACCTACACAGATACGCAGTATTTT.

This clonotype appeared many times. The V and J genes are TRBV11-2 and TRBJ2-1; TRBD2 aligns across 14 bases. The CDR3 is 15 amino acids. The J segment lost 8 bases and the V segment lost 3 bases, leaving 3 bases of the junction unmatched. Per the germline V gene, CDR1 is SGHAT and CDR2 is FQNNGV. The CDR3 spells CASSFGLAGGYEQFF. CDR3 nucleotide sequence: TGTGCCAGCAGCTTCGGACTAGCGGGAGGCTATGAGCAGTTCTTC.